This T cell receptor beta chain emerged from a study of blood T cell repertoires in COVID-19. Study details: Recovery meant two consecutive negative NP/OP PCR tests, professional clearance, or resolved symptoms.

The table lists this clone with a count of one. Assay used: immunoSEQ multiplex PCR; TCRdb lists only in-frame clones, some missing. The table includes over 200,000 clones, roughly nine tenths detected once. This TCR derives from a woman in her forties or fifties in a cohort exposed to, infected with or recovered from COVID-19 (not recorded which). The specimen was PBMCs or T cells enriched from blood (not recorded which).

The CDR3 region is CASSHLGEETQYF. As DNA, the CDR3 is TGTGCCAGCAGCCACTTAGGGGAAGAGACCCAGTACTTC. This chain joins TRBV3-1 (or the pseudogene TRBV3-2) and TRBJ2-5; TRBD1 is a possible D gene (5 bases). The CDR3 covers 13 residues. The V end lost 3 bases, the J end lost 3 bases, and 8 bases lay between the germline ends. Germline CDR1 and CDR2: LGHDT and YNNKEL (reference sequence).